The rows below give T cell receptor beta chains drawn from one sample of a study of T cells after yellow fever vaccination. TCRdb redid the calling of the 5' RACE reads with MiXCR, one entry per CDR3 protein. The sample contains about 68,000 distinct CDR3 sequences, about 6.5% of which appear only once. The material sequenced was CD8+ T cells sorted from PBMCs, taken about 41 days after the first yellow fever vaccination. The receptors were gathered from a man younger than 35 who received the YFV17D yellow fever vaccine. Both conserved end residues are part of each CDR3. Each record gives: J gene, V gene, D gene, clone size, CDR3 protein, CDR3 DNA. The D gene is left open where the match is weak. Clone size is stated in some rows and not others, as once, few, many or a class when expanded.

TRBJ2-2,TRBV4-3,TRBD1,many,CASSQEDRARTGELFF,TGCGCCAGCAGCCAAGAGGACAGGGCTCGGACCGGGGAGCTGTTTTTT
TRBJ1-1,TRBV12-3/TRBV12-4,TRBD1,many,CASSLEGTGTEAFF,TGTGCCAGCAGTTTAGAGGGGACAGGGACTGAAGCTTTCTTT
TRBJ2-7,TRBV12-3/TRBV12-4,TRBD2,many,CASKLLADPIYEQYF,TGTGCCAGCAAATTACTAGCGGACCCTATCTACGAGCAGTACTTC
TRBJ2-3,TRBV29-1,TRBD1,many,CSVELDRVKSADTQYF,TGCAGCGTAGAACTAGACAGGGTGAAGAGCGCAGATACGCAGTATTTT
TRBJ1-1,TRBV12-3/TRBV12-4,.,many,CASSLIGQWQAFF,TGTGCCAGCAGTTTAATAGGGCAATGGCAAGCTTTCTTT
TRBJ2-4,TRBV7-8,TRBD2,.,CASSDLTSASLAKNIQYF,TGTGCCAGCAGCGACCTGACTAGCGCCTCGCTAGCCAAAAACATTCAGTACTTC
TRBJ2-7,TRBV5-1,TRBD1,many,CASSTGQGSYEQYF,TGCGCCAGCAGCACGGGACAGGGCTCCTACGAGCAGTACTTC
TRBJ1-4,TRBV5-1,.,many,CASSSGYDEKLFF,TGCGCCAGCAGCTCCGGCTACGACGAAAAACTGTTTTTT
TRBJ2-3,TRBV5-5,TRBD1,.,CASSLGQGASIIDTQYF,TGTGCCAGCAGCTTGGGACAGGGGGCGTCGATCATAGATACGCAGTATTTT
TRBJ2-3,TRBV6-2/TRBV6-3,TRBD2,many,CASSPGTSVVTDTQYF,TGTGCCAGCAGTCCCGGGACTAGCGTCGTCACAGATACGCAGTATTTT
TRBJ2-2,TRBV6-5,TRBD1,few,CASSRDRRAGELFF,TGTGCCAGCAGCCGGGACAGGAGAGCCGGGGAGCTGTTTTTT
TRBJ1-3,TRBV4-1,.,few,CASSRLAGPLSGNTIYF,TGCGCCAGCAGCCGGCTGGCGGGGCCACTCTCTGGAAACACCATATATTTT
TRBJ1-5,TRBV20-1,.,many,CSANPWGDNQPQHF,TGCAGTGCTAATCCCTGGGGGGACAATCAGCCCCAGCATTTT
TRBJ2-3,TRBV5-6,.,many,CASSWGTGTVADTQYF,TGTGCCAGCAGCTGGGGAACAGGGACGGTCGCAGATACGCAGTATTTT
TRBJ1-5,TRBV20-1,TRBD1,.,CSARASGQGAGQPQHF,TGCAGTGCTAGAGCTTCGGGACAGGGGGCGGGCCAGCCCCAGCATTTT
TRBJ2-1,TRBV20-1,TRBD2,many,CGTTGNEQFF,TGTGGGACTACTGGCAATGAGCAGTTCTTC
TRBJ1-5,TRBV5-1,TRBD1,.,CASSTTGLSNQPQHF,TGCGCCAGCAGCACGACAGGGTTGAGCAATCAGCCCCAGCATTTT
TRBJ2-2,TRBV28,.,few,CASSLWGGSTGELFF,TGTGCCAGCAGTTTATGGGGGGGAAGCACCGGGGAGCTGTTTTTT
TRBJ2-2,TRBV7-2,TRBD1,many,CATSPRDRANTGELFF,TGTGCCACCTCACCCCGGGACAGAGCGAACACCGGGGAGCTGTTTTTT
TRBJ2-3,TRBV7-6,.,.,CASSLVGSQTDTQYF,TGTGCCAGCAGCTTAGTCGGTAGCCAAACAGATACGCAGTATTTT
TRBJ1-1,TRBV4-3,TRBD1,.,CASSQTYPQGNSEAFF,TGCGCCAGCAGCCAAACTTACCCACAGGGGAACAGTGAAGCTTTCTTT
TRBJ2-3,TRBV11-2,TRBD2,many,CASSFLAGADTQYF,TGTGCCAGCAGCTTCCTAGCGGGGGCAGATACGCAGTATTTT
TRBJ2-6,TRBV7-9,.,few,CASSHGQGGANVLTF,TGTGCCAGCAGCCATGGCCAGGGTGGGGCCAACGTCCTGACTTTC
TRBJ1-1,TRBV7-3,.,.,CASSLTPMNTEAFF,TGTGCCAGCAGCTTGACTCCTATGAACACTGAAGCTTTCTTT
TRBJ1-3,TRBV29-1,.,few,CSVTGTLTSGNTIYF,TGCAGCGTGACCGGGACATTAACCTCTGGAAACACCATATATTTT
TRBJ2-1,TRBV7-6,.,many,CASGRGGNNEQFF,TGTGCCAGCGGAAGGGGTGGCAACAATGAGCAGTTCTTC
TRBJ1-5,TRBV20-1,.,few,CSATPTTTVQPQHF,TGCAGTGCTACCCCCACAACGACCGTCCAGCCCCAGCATTTT
TRBJ2-2,TRBV29-1,.,.,CSVAKTGELFF,TGCAGCGTTGCTAAAACCGGGGAGCTGTTTTTT
TRBJ2-3,TRBV11-2,TRBD2,many,CASSFTSGGAISTDTQYF,TGTGCCAGCAGCTTTACTAGCGGGGGGGCCATTAGCACAGATACGCAGTATTTT
TRBJ2-7,TRBV3-1,TRBD2,many,CASSSPGGVTYEQYF,TGTGCCAGCAGCTCCCCGGGGGGTGTTACCTACGAGCAGTACTTC
TRBJ1-1,TRBV29-1,.,.,CSAGGGMNTEAFF,TGCAGCGCTGGAGGGGGAATGAACACTGAAGCTTTCTTT
TRBJ2-7,TRBV18,.,many,CASSPGSSSYEQYF,TGTGCCAGCTCACCTGGCAGCAGCTCCTACGAGCAGTACTTC
TRBJ2-3,TRBV4-1,TRBD2,many,CASSSRLAGVTDTQYF,TGCGCCAGCAGCTCACGACTAGCGGGGGTCACAGATACGCAGTATTTT
TRBJ2-1,TRBV5-6,.,few,CAMGPGRRHNEQFF,TGTGCCATGGGCCCCGGGCGACGGCACAATGAGCAGTTCTTC
TRBJ2-1,TRBV12-3/TRBV12-4,TRBD2,many,CAISSGGPYNEQFF,TGTGCCATATCTAGCGGGGGGCCCTACAATGAGCAGTTCTTC
TRBJ1-1,TRBV18,.,many,CASSPSGAVEAFF,TGTGCCAGCTCACCCTCGGGGGCGGTGGAAGCTTTCTTT
TRBJ2-5,TRBV6-1,TRBD1,many,CASNKRGQGALFETQYF,TGTGCCAGCAACAAAAGGGGACAGGGGGCGTTATTTGAGACCCAGTACTTC
TRBJ2-1,TRBV5-1,.,few,CASSLVKSYNEQFF,TGCGCCAGCAGCTTAGTGAAGTCCTACAATGAGCAGTTCTTC
TRBJ2-1,TRBV30,.,few,CAWSQGNEQFF,TGTGCCTGGAGTCAGGGGAATGAGCAGTTCTTC
TRBJ2-4,TRBV7-9,.,many,CASSLSVTGAKNIQYF,TGTGCCAGCAGCTTATCGGTCACAGGAGCCAAAAACATTCAGTACTTC
TRBJ2-2,TRBV29-1,.,many,CSVVPSNTGELFF,TGCAGCGTTGTGCCGTCGAACACCGGGGAGCTGTTTTTT
TRBJ1-1,TRBV19,.,.,CASSPWSGSMNTEAFF,TGTGCCAGTAGTCCATGGTCAGGATCCATGAACACTGAAGCTTTCTTT
TRBJ1-6,TRBV9,.,many,CASSGQLPNSPLHF,TGTGCCAGCAGCGGACAGCTGCCTAATTCACCCCTCCACTTT
TRBJ2-7,TRBV11-2,.,.,CASSLLSRADEQYF,TGTGCCAGCAGCTTATTGAGCAGGGCGGACGAGCAGTACTTC
TRBJ2-1,TRBV29-1,TRBD2,many,CSVGTSSYNEQFF,TGCAGCGTTGGGACTAGCTCCTACAATGAGCAGTTCTTC
TRBJ2-7,TRBV29-1,TRBD2,many,CSVEEREGSSYEQYF,TGCAGCGTTGAAGAGAGGGAGGGCAGCTCCTACGAGCAGTACTTC
TRBJ2-4,TRBV5-1,.,many,CASSFMGGQAKNIQYF,TGCGCCAGCAGCTTTATGGGGGGCCAGGCCAAAAACATTCAGTACTTC